Shown below are 3 T cell receptor beta chains from a single sample sequenced in a study of blood T cells in healthy people across ages. Alongside a J-beta primer mix, a sample-barcoded 5' primer served in a second PCR lasting about 7 to 12 cycles. From the 5' RACE reads, TCRdb called clonotypes with MiXCR, one entry per CDR3 protein. The sample lists just over 1 million distinct CDR3 sequences, 40% to 55% occurring once. The source material was blood. Receptor source: a woman aged 55-70 years in good health.

This clonotype was seen a handful of times. The chain employs TRBV7-2 and TRBJ2-7; D uncertain. Germline CDR1 SGHTA, CDR2 FQGNSA. The V and J ends lost 1 base and 0 bases respectively, with 13 bases between them. This CDR3 has 16 residues. The CDR3 DNA is TGTGCCAGCAGCTTAGATAGGCTGCGAGGCTCCTACGAGCAGTACTTC. As protein: CASSLDRLRGSYEQYF. Full variable domain (rest looked up from reference TRBV7-2 and TRBJ2-7): GAGVSQSPSNKVTEKGKDVELRCDPISGHTALYWYRQSLGQGLEFLIYFQGNSAPDKSGLPSDRFSAERTGGSVSTLTIQRTQQEDSAVYLCASSLDRLRGSYEQYFGPGTRLTVT.

This clonotype was seen only a few times. The chain has TRBV20-1 and TRBJ2-1; 13 positions agree with TRBD2. J gave up 10 bases and V 5 bases, and 8 bases lay outside the gene matches. Germline CDR1 DFQATT, CDR2 SNEGSKA (reference sequence). The CDR3 runs to 14 residues. The CDR3 nucleotides are TGCAGTGCTTCCGGACTAGCGGGAGTAGGGGAGCAGTTCTTC. Amino acid sequence: CSASGLAGVGEQFF.

This chain uses TRBV21-1 with TRBJ2-7; the D call of TRBD1 is as the table states it, not checked on the DNA. TRBV21-1 is given as a pseudogene. The CDR3 consists of 13 residues. The CDR3 DNA reads TGTGCCAGCAGAAGTGGGACAGTCGGCGAGCAGTACTTC. Translation: CASRSGTVGEQYF.